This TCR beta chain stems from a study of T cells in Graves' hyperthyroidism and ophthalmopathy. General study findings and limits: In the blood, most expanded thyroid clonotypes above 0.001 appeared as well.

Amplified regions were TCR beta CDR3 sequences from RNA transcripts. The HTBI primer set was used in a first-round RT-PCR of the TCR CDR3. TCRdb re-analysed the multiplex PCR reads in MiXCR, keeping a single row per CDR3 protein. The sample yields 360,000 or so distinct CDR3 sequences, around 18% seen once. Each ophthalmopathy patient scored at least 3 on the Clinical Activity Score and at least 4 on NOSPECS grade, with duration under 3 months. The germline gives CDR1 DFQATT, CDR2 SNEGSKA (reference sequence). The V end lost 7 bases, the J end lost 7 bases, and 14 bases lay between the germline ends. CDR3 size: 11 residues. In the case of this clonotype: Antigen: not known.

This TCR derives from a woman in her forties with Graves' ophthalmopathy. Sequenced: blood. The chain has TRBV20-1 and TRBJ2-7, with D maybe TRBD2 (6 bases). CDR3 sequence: CSVGKEGEQYF. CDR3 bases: TGCAGTGTAGGCAAGGAGGGGGAGCAGTACTTC.